The next 28 T cell receptor beta chains were all read from a single sample in a study of blood T cell repertoires in COVID-19. The protocol was immunoSEQ multiplex PCR, while the TCRdb copy is restricted to in-frame clones and leaves out a portion. The table records approximately 240,000 clones, 70% to 90% of them present only once. Sequencing input: peripheral blood. The receptors were gathered from a woman under 30 who had recovered from COVID-19.

This clone was observed a handful of times. This chain connects TRBV27 to TRBJ1-2; 9 nucleotides agree with TRBD1. V shed 5 bases and J 7 bases; nucleotides not matched to a gene: 11. The germline V gene encodes CDR1 MNHEY and CDR2 SMNVEV (reference sequence). The CDR3 consists of 15 residues. The CDR3 nucleotides are TGTGCCAGCAGTCCCGATGGACAGGGGTGGGCTGGCTACACCTTC. As protein: CASSPDGQGWAGYTF.

The chain joins TRBV10-2 to TRBJ2-7, with D hard to call. V was trimmed by 8 bases and J by 0 bases, leaving 14 bases between them. CDR1 is WSHSY, CDR2 SAAADI, per germline. This CDR3 has 14 residues. As DNA, the CDR3 is TGCGCCAGCGTCGCGGATCAGAGCTCCTACGAGCAGTACTTC. This sequence encodes CASVADQSSYEQYF.

The V gene is TRBV7-8, the J gene TRBJ1-4; a possible D gene is TRBD1 (6 bases). The CDR3 has 15 amino acids. In germline, CDR1 is SGHVS, CDR2 FQNEAQ. Trimming shortened V by 4 bases and J by 7 bases, and 16 bases separated the two germline ends. The CDR3 sequence: CASSSDRGAGEKLFF. The DNA of the CDR3 is TGTGCCAGCAGCTCGGACCGGGGGGCCGGTGAAAAACTGTTTTTT.

This clone was observed at least ten times. The rearrangement links TRBV7-6 to TRBJ1-1; the D gene is possibly TRBD1 (5 bases). Germline assignment: CDR1 SGHVS and CDR2 FNYEAQ. V lost 1 base and J 2 bases, leaving 14 bases between the germline ends. This CDR3 comprises 16 residues. The CDR3 spells CASSLEPSGGNTEAFF. The CDR3 DNA reads as TGTGCCAGCAGCTTAGAGCCATCGGGGGGTAACACTGAAGCTTTCTTT.

This chain joins TRBV27 and TRBJ1-1; 9 positions agree with TRBD1. Trimming took 6 bases from V and 4 from J; bases not matched to a gene: 12. The CDR3 has 16 amino acids. In germline, CDR1 is MNHEY, CDR2 SMNVEV (reference sequence). Written as DNA, the CDR3 is TGTGCCAGCAGACAGCCCCGGACAGGGGATGGCACTGAAGCTTTCTTT. It is translated as CASRQPRTGDGTEAFF.

The rearrangement uses TRBV5-5 and TRBJ1-1; D ambiguous. Germline V gene lookup returns CDR1 SGHKS and CDR2 YYEKEE (reference sequence). The CDR3 is 14 amino acids. Trimming took off 4 bases at V and 4 bases at J, with 14 bases between the two ends. The CDR3 is CASSVGLSGTEAFF. Here the CDR3 DNA reads TGTGCCAGCAGCGTCGGACTCTCTGGCACTGAAGCTTTCTTT. Filled out from reference TRBV5-5 and TRBJ1-1, the complete variable domain reads DAGVTQSPTHLIKTRGQQVTLRCSPISGHKSVSWYQQVLGQGPQFIFQYYEKEERGRGNFPDRFSARQFPNYSSELNVNALLLGDSALYLCASSVGLSGTEAFFGQGTRLTVV.

The V call is TRBV7-3, the J call TRBJ2-5, with TRBD1 matching 8 bases. Germline V lookup: CDR1 SGHTA, CDR2 FQGTGA. This CDR3 is built from 14 residues. Trimming removed 5 bases from V and 5 bases from J; junction bases left unmatched: 7. CDR3: CASSMTGVIETQYF. The CDR3 DNA reads TGTGCCAGCAGCATGACAGGGGTGATTGAGACCCAGTACTTC.

The J gene is TRBJ1-1, the V gene TRBV6-2 or TRBV6-3; D might be TRBD1 (5 bases). Germline V gene lookup returns CDR1 MNHEY and CDR2 SVGEGT. V lost 4 bases, J lost 1 base, and 10 bases lay in between. The CDR3 extends over 14 amino acids. The CDR3 here is CASSSPGWNTEAFF. In DNA, the CDR3 is TGTGCCAGCAGTTCGCCAGGGTGGAACACTGAAGCTTTCTTT.

The CDR3 here is CASSVQGAAFQETQYF. The CDR3 region has the DNA TGTGCCAGCAGCGTGCAGGGGGCGGCCTTCCAAGAGACCCAGTACTTC. The rearrangement joins TRBV9 to TRBJ2-5, with 8 positions matching TRBD1. The CDR3 has 16 residues. Germline V gene data show CDR1 as SGDLS and CDR2 as YYNGEE. V lost 2 bases to trimming and J lost 1 base; unmatched junction nucleotides: 7. The full variable domain, in which reference TRBV9 and TRBJ2-5 provide the parts outside the CDR3, is DSGVTQTPKHLITATGQRVTLRCSPRSGDLSVYWYQQSLDQGLQFLIQYYNGEERAKGNILERFSAQQFPDLHSELNLSSLELGDSALYFCASSVQGAAFQETQYFGPGTRLLVL.

The table lists this clone with a count of one. CDR3 coding DNA: TGTGCCTGGACGACCAGGGGGTACACTGAAGCTTTCTTT. Its translation: CAWTTRGYTEAFF. The genes are TRBV30 and TRBJ1-1, with 7 bases aligning to TRBD1. J lost 3 bases, V lost 4 bases, and 5 bases had no gene match. Germline values: CDR1 GTSNPN, CDR2 SVGIG (reference sequence). The CDR3 is 13 amino acids. The entire variable domain, with the rest obtained from reference TRBV30 and TRBJ1-1, is as follows: SQTIHQWPATLVQPVGSPLSLECTVEGTSNPNLYWYRQAAGRGLQLLFYSVGIGQISSEVPQNLSASRPQDRQFILSSKKLLLSDSGFYLCAWTTRGYTEAFFGQGTRLTVV.

The genes are TRBV7-6 and TRBJ2-5; D gene ambiguous. Trimming took off 0 bases at V and 5 bases at J, with 13 bases between the two ends. The CDR3 covers 15 residues. CDR1 and CDR2 (germline): SGHVS, FNYEAQ. The CDR3 coding sequence is TGTGCCAGCAGCTTAGCCCGAGTGATTGCGGAGACCCAGTACTTC. It yields the protein CASSLARVIAETQYF.

V is TRBV29-1 and J is TRBJ2-6; TRBD2 matches 8 bases. Germline V CDR1 and CDR2: SQVTM, ANQGSEA. V lost 0 bases and J lost 3; bases outside the gene matches: 1. The CDR3 extends over 15 amino acids. CDR3 nucleotides: TGCAGCGTTGAAGATCTAGCGGGTGGGGCCAACGTCCTGACTTTC. Translating it yields CSVEDLAGGANVLTF.

The V gene is TRBV18, the J gene TRBJ2-2; D not certain. From germline, CDR1 is KGHSH and CDR2 LQKENI. CDR3 length: 15 amino acids. Between the trimmed V and J ends, which lost 0 bases and 1 base, there was a span of 6 bases. The CDR3 spells CASSPPGRNTGELFF. The CDR3 DNA reads TGTGCCAGCTCACCACCGGGCCGGAACACCGGGGAGCTGTTTTTT.

This clone was found a few times. The chain employs TRBV29-1 and TRBJ2-1; 9 bases agree with TRBD1. From germline, CDR1 is SQVTM and CDR2 ANQGSEA. V lost 3 bases and J lost 5; bases outside the gene matches: 14. The CDR3 spans 17 residues. DNA for the CDR3: TGCAGCGTTGACGCCTCCTTGTGGGGGACAGGGAACAATGAGCAGTTCTTC. Protein product: CSVDASLWGTGNNEQFF.

Here the CDR3 reads CASSQGGQFLLSYGYTF. CDR3 sequence (DNA): TGCGCCAGCAGCCAAGGTGGACAGTTTTTACTGAGCTATGGCTACACCTTC. The rearrangement joins TRBV4-1 to TRBJ1-2; a possible D gene is TRBD1 (6 bases). CDR3 size: 17 residues. Germline CDR1 and CDR2: MGHRA and YSYEKL. Trimming pared 1 base from V and 4 bases from J, leaving 19 bases between.

This clone was counted a single time. This rearrangement joins TRBV4-1 to TRBJ2-1; 11 bases agree with TRBD2. J gave up 6 bases and V 3 bases, and 4 bases lay outside the gene matches. The length of the CDR3 is 15 residues. CDR1 is MGHRA and CDR2 is YSYEKL in the germline V gene. The DNA for the CDR3 is TGCGCCAGCAGCCACGGACTAGCGGGTGGCAATGAGCAGTTCTTC. This gives the protein CASSHGLAGGNEQFF.

The gene calls are TRBV30 and TRBJ2-7; the D is unclear. V lost 5 bases to trimming and J lost 5 bases, with 7 bases between them. Looked up from germline, CDR1 is GTSNPN and CDR2 is SVGIG (reference sequence). The CDR3 sequence is 10 residues long. As DNA, the CDR3 is TGTGCCTGGGGCTATCACGAGCAGTACTTC. Protein: CAWGYHEQYF.

This chain links TRBV4-1 with TRBJ2-7; TRBD1 agrees at 9 bases. The germline gives CDR1 MGHRA, CDR2 YSYEKL. J gave up 2 bases and V 3 bases, and 2 bases lay outside the gene matches. The CDR3 spans 14 residues. DNA of the CDR3: TGCGCCAGCAGCCACCGGGACAGGGCCTACGAGCAGTACTTC. Amino acids: CASSHRDRAYEQYF.

The V call is TRBV10-3, the J call TRBJ2-1; weak D call: TRBD2 (6 bases). Germline V lookup: CDR1 ENHRY, CDR2 SYGVKD. This CDR3 contains 16 residues. V lost 4 bases and J 2 bases, leaving 15 bases between the germline ends. CDR3 sequence: CAISGRDSGTYNEQFF. The CDR3 DNA is TGTGCCATCAGTGGGAGAGATAGCGGAACCTACAATGAGCAGTTCTTC.

Points on this clone: A read error may account for a junction end that differs from germline. Here the CDR3 DNA reads TGTGCCAGCAGTGAAACGGGGACAGAGCTTTTC. It encodes CASSETGTELF. The chain has TRBV2 and TRBJ1-2; 7 nucleotides agree with TRBD1. Germline loops: CDR1 SNHLY, CDR2 FYNNEI. The length of the CDR3 is 11 residues. The full variable domain, completed using reference TRBV2 and TRBJ1-2, is EPEVTQTPSHQVTQMGQEVILRCVPISNHLYFYWYRQILGQKVEFLVSFYNNEISEKSEIFDDQFSVERPDGSNFTLKIRSTKLEDSAMYFCASSETGTELFGSGTRLTVV.

The rearrangement uses TRBV7-9 and TRBJ1-2; 7 bases line up with TRBD1. The J segment lost 2 bases and the V segment lost 0 bases, leaving 6 bases of the junction unmatched. Germline V lookup: CDR1 SEHNR, CDR2 FQNEAQ (reference sequence). The CDR3 covers 16 residues. CDR3 region: CASSLAGGQENYGYTF. The DNA for the CDR3 is TGTGCCAGCAGCTTAGCCGGAGGACAGGAAAACTATGGCTACACCTTC.

V is TRBV5-6 and J is TRBJ2-7; 8 nucleotides line up with TRBD2. Looked up from germline, CDR1 is SGHDT and CDR2 is YYEEEE. The CDR3 is 15 residues long. V lost 4 bases, J lost 2 bases, and 8 bases stayed unmatched. The CDR3 sequence is CASSGRASGPYEQYF. As DNA, the CDR3 is TGTGCCAGCAGCGGGAGGGCTAGCGGGCCCTACGAGCAGTACTTC.

This clone was seen a few times. The chain joins TRBV24-1 to TRBJ1-6; D call uncertain. CDR1 and CDR2 (germline): KGHDR, SFDVKD. The CDR3 consists of 13 residues. Trimming stripped 3 bases from V and 9 bases from J, with 8 bases between. The DNA of the CDR3 is TGTGCCACCAGTGATATGGAGGGTTCACCCCTCCACTTT. This encodes CATSDMEGSPLHF.

V and J are TRBV25-1 and TRBJ2-3; 9 nucleotides line up with TRBD2. Trimming took 6 bases from V and 4 from J; bases not matched to a gene: 11. Germline CDR1 MGHDK, CDR2 SYGVNS. This CDR3 region has 16 residues. CDR3 sequence (DNA): TGTGCCAGCAGCCATACCTTAGCGGGAGCCCCAGATACGCAGTATTTT. Protein product: CASSHTLAGAPDTQYF.

The chain combines TRBV29-1 with TRBJ2-5; TRBD1 matches 7 bases. V shed 5 bases and J 5 bases; nucleotides not matched to a gene: 17. CDR1 and CDR2 (germline): SQVTM, ANQGSEA. This CDR3 is built from 16 residues. CDR3 sequence (DNA): TGCAGCGTTCCAGATTCCGGGACAGTGACGATGGAGACCCAGTACTTC. Translation gives CSVPDSGTVTMETQYF.

The chain combines TRBV7-2 with TRBJ1-2; D possibly corresponds to TRBD1 (5 bases). V was shortened by 1 base and J by 3 bases, with 12 bases between the two germline ends. Germline lookup yields CDR1 SGHTA and CDR2 FQGNSA. This CDR3 is built from 15 residues. CDR3 sequence reads: CASSLGQGLDYGYTF. For the CDR3, the DNA is TGTGCCAGCAGCTTAGGGCAGGGCTTGGACTATGGCTACACCTTC.

This clone came up a few times. This chain links TRBV7-9 with TRBJ1-2; D is perhaps TRBD1 (5 bases). In germline, CDR1 is SEHNR, CDR2 FQNEAQ (reference sequence). The CDR3 consists of 13 residues. Trimming cost V 2 bases and J 6 bases, with 10 bases left between them. In DNA form, the CDR3 reads TGTGCCAGCAGCTTATCGGGAGGGGATGGCTACACCTTC. Its protein is CASSLSGGDGYTF.

This rearrangement joins TRBV19 to TRBJ2-2; possibly TRBD2 for D (6 bases). CDR3 length: 17 residues. Germline CDR1 LNHDA, CDR2 SQIVND (reference sequence). Trimming pared 0 bases from V and 0 bases from J, leaving 11 bases between. DNA of the CDR3: TGTGCCAGTAGTATAGATGATAGCGGATCGAACACCGGGGAGCTGTTTTTT. Translated, it gives CASSIDDSGSNTGELFF.